This T cell receptor (beta chain) was sequenced for a study of cytomegalovirus exposure and HLA in healthy donors. In the PCR, 60 Vbeta and 13 Jbeta primers were used. This table comes from immunoSEQ multiplex PCR, and its TCRdb copy is limited to in-frame clones, with some not included. The sample totals fewer than 250,000 clones. For this clone: Antigen specificity is unknown.

Study-level points and caveats: Relative to equally common others, HLA-associated TCR beta chains showed greater clonal expansion in a later analysis.

Everyone who donated was a healthy bone marrow donor. This TCR derives from a woman aged 30 to 39 in good health and CMV-seropositive. The sample taken for sequencing was PBMCs.

CDR3 sequence: CAITTGSTSNQPQHF. CDR3 nucleotide sequence: TGTGCCATAACTACAGGGTCTACTAGCAATCAGCCCCAGCATTTT. The chain uses TRBV28 and TRBJ1-5; the D gene is possibly TRBD1 (6 bases). The V gene lost 10 bases and the J gene lost 0 bases, with 16 bases spanning the gap. Germline CDR1 reads MDHEN; CDR2 reads SYDVKM. There are 15 residues in the CDR3. The variable domain in full, with the rest retrieved from reference TRBV28 and TRBJ1-5, is DVKVTQSSRYLVKRTGEKVFLECVQDMDHENMFWYRQDPGLGLRLIYFSYDVKMKEKGDIPEGYSVSREKKERFSLILESASTNQTSMYLCAITTGSTSNQPQHFGDGTRLSIL.